This T cell receptor beta chain came from a study of Graves' ophthalmopathy and Graves' hyperthyroidism (dated by TCRdb to about 2018). Regarding the research as a whole: A patient counted as having stable hyperthyroidism if there was no progression to ophthalmopathy within 18 months of follow-up. In total, 135 blood samples were TCR-sequenced: 43 ophthalmopathy, over 70 hyperthyroidism and some 17 hyperthyroidism-to-ophthalmopathy patients. To explore V-J signatures distinguishing ophthalmopathy from hyperthyroidism, a discovery set of approximately 100 patients (roughly 44 ophthalmopathy, 55 to 60 stable hyperthyroidism) was enrolled. Following sample collection, hyperthyroidism patients were given methimazole at a starting dose of 30 mg daily, and ophthalmopathy patients were given high-dose intravenous methylprednisolone. For independent validation, a separate cohort was made up of approximately 18 hyperthyroidism patients plus 17 patients who later progressed from hyperthyroidism to ophthalmopathy. T-cell repertoires of thyroid tissue and blood were compared in five or six hyperthyroidism patients. TCR beta repertoire signatures were used to distinguish Graves' ophthalmopathy from Graves' hyperthyroidism and to predict progression to ophthalmopathy. Overall study outcomes, separate from this receptor: In cross-validation, the 13-signature model distinguished ophthalmopathy from stable hyperthyroidism with almost 90% sensitivity and nearly 82% specificity, and in the test set the corresponding values were around 80% and 75%. Most of the expanded thyroid clonotypes with a frequency above 0.001 were also detected in blood, and it was suggested that the thyroid immune response may be reflected by blood repertoires. Sample size was not predetermined statistically, and investigators were not blinded to group allocation. In validation, the model predicted ophthalmopathy progression with about 70% sensitivity and approximately 78% specificity; more than ten predicted patients were CT-confirmed with GO in a median of around 6.5 months.

The CDR3 has 14 amino acids, counting the end cysteine and phenylalanine. The read is trimmed to its CDR3 DNA, 42 bases read in frame from base 1. The germline V gene provides CDR1 SGHTA and CDR2 FQGTGA. From V the trimming removes 5 bases and from J it removes 5 bases, while the gene matches leave 7 bases of the junction unaccounted for. Notes on this clonotype: This receptor's antigen is unknown. Per-base quality was not reported, and no clone a single base away is much larger than it.

The hyperthyroidism patients were 18 to 65 years old and newly diagnosed, with a disease duration of less than 2 months. Anyone with other autoimmune diseases, uncontrolled infections, pregnancy or lactation was excluded from the study. Clinical symptoms, serum thyroxine, TRAb, thyroid ultrasound and orbital computed tomography formed the basis of the diagnosis. Total RNA was extracted using Trizol reagent, and RNA quality was checked on an Agilent 2100 Bioanalyzer. TCR beta CDR3 regions were amplified from RNA transcripts for repertoire sequencing. The first round was an RT-PCR using HTBI primers with the Qiagen OneStep RT-PCR kit, and this first round was followed by a second-round multiplex PCR, then size selection and purification. Sequencing of the libraries was carried out on an Illumina HiSeq2000 in paired-end mode with 100 bp reads. Turning to the authors' computational methods: SOAPnuke was used for read processing, and reads with adapters, uncalled bases, a mean Phred below 15, or no exact constant-primer or identifier match were discarded. COPE v1.2.5 was used to merge the high-quality paired reads. Unique nucleotide sequences were defined as clonotypes and aligned to IMGT TRB V, D and J references using MiTCR v1.1. The analysis was limited to V-J combinations with a frequency above 0.0001, which together covered approximately 99% of repertoires. For each V-J combination, a TCR clonal expansion and chaos score was defined as the ratio of F50 clonal expansion to chaos observed in the TCRdist matrix. Welch's t-statistics and random forest were used to reduce features to about 14 V-J combinations, which were fed into a naive Bayes classifier. The similarity between thyroid and blood repertoires was quantified using the Morisita-Horn index. Clones were called with MiXCR by TCRdb after fastp trimmed the public reads at Q25, and only in-frame beta chains were retained. A single entry per CDR3 protein holds the most common genes and DNA from its merged rows. V and J calls and clone size were set by TCRdb, not the authors. Recorded for this sample are over a million distinct CDR3 sequences; 35% to 40% of them occurred a single time. The ten most abundant clones make up 8.5% to 14% of the sample.

In this chain, TRBV7-3 is recombined with TRBJ1-2; the junction holds 8 bases that match TRBD1. Material for sequencing was peripheral blood or thyroid tissue (not recorded which). This sequence originates from an adult man with Graves' hyperthyroidism. The DNA reads as follows: TGTGCCAGCAGCCCCCGGACAGGGTGGTATGGCTACACCTTC. This codes for CASSPRTGWYGYTF.